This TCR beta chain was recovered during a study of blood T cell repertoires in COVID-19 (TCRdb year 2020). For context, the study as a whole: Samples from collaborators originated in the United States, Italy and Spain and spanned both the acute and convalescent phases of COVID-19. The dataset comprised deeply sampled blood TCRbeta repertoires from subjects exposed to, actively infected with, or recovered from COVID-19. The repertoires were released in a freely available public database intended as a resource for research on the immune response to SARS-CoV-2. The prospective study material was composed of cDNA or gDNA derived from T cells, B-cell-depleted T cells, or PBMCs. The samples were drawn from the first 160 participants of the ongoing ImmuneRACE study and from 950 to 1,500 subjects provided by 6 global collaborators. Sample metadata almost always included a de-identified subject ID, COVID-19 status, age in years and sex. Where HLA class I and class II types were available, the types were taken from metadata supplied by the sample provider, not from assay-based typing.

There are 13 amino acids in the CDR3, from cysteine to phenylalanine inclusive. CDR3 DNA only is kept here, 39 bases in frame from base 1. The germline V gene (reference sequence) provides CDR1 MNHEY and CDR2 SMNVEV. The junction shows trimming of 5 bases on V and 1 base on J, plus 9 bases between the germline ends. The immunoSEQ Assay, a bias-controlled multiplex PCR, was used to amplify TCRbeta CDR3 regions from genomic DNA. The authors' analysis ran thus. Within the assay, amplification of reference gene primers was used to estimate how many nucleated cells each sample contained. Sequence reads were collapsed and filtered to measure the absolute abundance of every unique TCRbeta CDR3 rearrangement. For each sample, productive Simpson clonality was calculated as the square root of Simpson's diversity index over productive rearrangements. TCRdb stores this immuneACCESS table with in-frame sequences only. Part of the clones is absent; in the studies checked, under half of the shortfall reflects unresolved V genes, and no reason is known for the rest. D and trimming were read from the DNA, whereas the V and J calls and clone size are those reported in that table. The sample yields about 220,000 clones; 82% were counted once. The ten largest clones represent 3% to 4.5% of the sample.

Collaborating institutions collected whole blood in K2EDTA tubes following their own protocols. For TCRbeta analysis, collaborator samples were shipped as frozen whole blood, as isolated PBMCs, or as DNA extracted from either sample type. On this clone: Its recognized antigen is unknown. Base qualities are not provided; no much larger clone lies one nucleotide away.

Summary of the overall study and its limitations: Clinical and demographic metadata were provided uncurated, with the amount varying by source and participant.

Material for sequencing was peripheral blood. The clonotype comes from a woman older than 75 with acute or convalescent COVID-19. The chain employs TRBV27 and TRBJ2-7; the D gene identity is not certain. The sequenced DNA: TGTGCCAGCAGTCCTACAGTTTCCTACGAGCAGTACTTC. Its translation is CASSPTVSYEQYF.